Listed here is a single TCR beta chain. No cognate antigen has been identified for it. The sample holds no much larger clone one base away, and base qualities are not on file. This sample stems from a study of T cells in Graves' hyperthyroidism and ophthalmopathy (dated 2019 in TCRdb). About the study as a whole: Peripheral blood was collected at initial diagnosis, before any treatment. TCR V-J signatures able to tell the groups apart were searched for in a discovery cohort of around 95 patients, of whom approximately 40 had Graves' ophthalmopathy and roughly 57 had stable Graves' hyperthyroidism. Prospective prediction of ophthalmopathy was tested in an independent validation cohort of 18 to 20 hyperthyroidism patients and 17 patients who later progressed to ophthalmopathy. The roughly 94 discovery patients were randomly split 7:3 into training and test sets. In addition, the study compared T-cell repertoires in thyroid tissue and in blood from several Graves' hyperthyroidism patients. Following sampling, methimazole starting at 30 mg daily was given to hyperthyroidism patients, and high-dose intravenous methylprednisolone was given to ophthalmopathy patients. According to the paper, TCR Vbeta CDR3 sequencing was carried out on over 130 peripheral blood samples, which came from fewer than 50 ophthalmopathy, 75 or so hyperthyroidism and roughly 17 progressor patients.

Hyperthyroidism patients were newly diagnosed, had a disease duration of under 2 months, and were aged 18 to 65 years. Exclusion was applied to patients with uncontrolled infections, other autoimmune diseases, pregnancy or lactation. Diagnoses relied on clinical symptoms, serum thyroxine and TRAb, thyroid ultrasound and orbital computed tomography. Blood from progressor patients was drawn when they were first diagnosed with hyperthyroidism, before any ophthalmopathy symptoms appeared. PBMCs were separated from 10 ml of fresh peripheral blood using Ficoll-Paque density gradient centrifugation. Progressor patients were defined as those initially diagnosed with Graves' hyperthyroidism in whom ophthalmopathy developed during follow-up. Total RNA was extracted using Trizol reagent, and RNA quality was assessed on an Agilent 2100 Bioanalyzer. The TCR beta CDR3 regions were amplified from RNA transcripts. A first-round RT-PCR of the TCR CDR3 used the HTBI primer set with the Qiagen OneStep RT-PCR kit. Libraries were constructed in a second round of multiplex PCR, after which size selection and purification were carried out. Libraries were sequenced paired-end with 100 bp reads on an Illumina HiSeq2000. The authors' pipeline ran thus. Raw data were processed with SOAPnuke, discarding reads with adapters, uncalled bases, mean Phred below 15, or no exact constant-primer or identifier match. COPE v1.2.5 was used to merge the high-quality paired reads, and each unique nucleotide sequence was defined as a clonotype. MiTCR v1.1 was used to align the clonotypes against IMGT TRBV, TRBD and TRBJ reference segments. The analysis included only V-J combinations with a frequency above 0.0001, which together covered 99% to 99.2% of the repertoires. A TCS score was defined as the ratio between F50 (clonal expansion) and ExV (chaos), using BLOSUM62-based TCRdist between CDR3 peptides within each V-J. Welch's t-statistics and random forest reduced 500 to 650 V-J features to about 12, which were used in a naive Bayes classifier (R e1071). TCRdb took the public reads, trimmed them with fastp at Q25, ran MiXCR for clone calling and kept in-frame beta chains. Under each unique CDR3 protein, matching rows form one entry showing the most common genes and DNA. None of the V and J calls come from the authors' own analysis; TCRdb made them. The sample table lists some 600,000 distinct CDR3 sequences, about 15% of them with a count of one. The ten biggest clones cover about 5.8% of the sample.

The investigation overall reported the following: Blood samples also contained most of the expanded thyroid clonotypes (frequency above 0.001), which suggests that blood repertoires may reflect thyroid immune responses. No statistical method was used to fix the sample size in advance, and group allocation was not hidden from the investigators. A model built on a 13 V-J signature distinguished ophthalmopathy from stable hyperthyroidism, reaching around 90% sensitivity and under 84% specificity in cross-validation and 80%/75% in testing. During validation, the model predicted progression to ophthalmopathy a median of around 6 months ahead of onset, with roughly 65% sensitivity and about 72% specificity.

The receptor was isolated from a woman in her twenties or thirties with Graves' hyperthyroidism that later progressed to Graves' ophthalmopathy. The specimen sequenced was blood.

Here the CDR3 is given as CASRRGIGQGARLANEKLFF. The nucleotide sequence reads as follows: TGTGCCAGCAGACGGGGTATTGGGCAGGGGGCGCGTCTAGCTAATGAAAAACTGTTTTTT. Rearrangement joined TRBV5-5 to TRBJ1-4, with 8 junctional bases fitting TRBD1. Spanning cysteine to phenylalanine, the CDR3 consists of 20 amino acids. Left in the record is the CDR3 DNA by itself, 60 bases read in frame from the first base. In the germline V gene (reference sequence), CDR1 corresponds to SGHKS and CDR2 to YYEKEE. Clipping removes 5 bases from V and 3 bases from J, with 21 as the unmatched junction base count.